These 30 T cell receptor beta chains share one sample of origin, sequenced in a study of T cells after yellow fever vaccination. Via MiXCR, TCRdb re-called the 5' RACE reads, giving one row per CDR3 protein. The repertoire holds about 310,000 distinct CDR3 sequences, with around 3.9% as singletons. The sequences come from PBMCs, collected on the day of the yellow fever booster vaccination. These receptors were taken from a man aged 18 to 29 who received the YFV17D yellow fever vaccine.

This clonotype was seen ten or more times. The chain carries TRBV4-1 and TRBJ2-4, with D unclear. The CDR3 contains 14 residues. V lost 1 base, J lost 4 bases, and 8 bases lay in between. The V gene's germline CDR1 is MGHRA and CDR2 YSYEKL. The CDR3 DNA follows: TGCGCCAGCAGCCAAGTCAGAAAAAAAAACATTCAGTACTTC. Its translation: CASSQVRKKNIQYF.

This clonotype was observed many times. V usage is TRBV12-3 or TRBV12-4 and J usage is TRBJ2-7; D remains ambiguous. V lost 5 bases and J 6 bases, leaving 14 bases between the germline ends. This CDR3 is 13 amino acids long. The CDR3 DNA reads as TGTGCCAGCAGTCCGACGTCCGGCCGCGAGCAGTACTTC. Its translation: CASSPTSGREQYF.

The J gene is TRBJ2-7, the V gene TRBV7-9; 9 bases line up with TRBD2. Per the germline V gene, CDR1 is SEHNR and CDR2 is FQNEAQ (reference sequence). CDR3 length equals 15 residues. V lost 0 bases, J lost 5 bases, and 5 bases stayed unmatched. CDR3 loop: CASSLAVAGADEQYF. The CDR3 DNA sequence: TGTGCCAGCAGCTTAGCGGTAGCGGGGGCCGACGAGCAGTACTTC.

The rearrangement uses TRBV5-1 and TRBJ2-5; TRBD2 agrees at 12 bases. The V gene end was trimmed by 4 bases and the J gene end by 2 bases; junction bases not matched to a gene: 3. The CDR3 has 15 amino acids. Germline V lookup: CDR1 SGHRS, CDR2 YFSETQ. The CDR3 DNA sequence: TGCGCCAGCAGCCACGGGACTAGCGGGCAAGAGACCCAGTACTTC. It encodes CASSHGTSGQETQYF.

This clonotype has only a few counts. The chain links TRBV20-1 to TRBJ2-1; D call uncertain. This CDR3 comprises 16 residues. Trimming shortened V by 1 base and J by 1 base, and 14 bases separated the two germline ends. The germline CDR1 and CDR2 sequences are DFQATT and SNEGSKA (reference sequence). CDR3 in DNA: TGCAGTGCTAGAGGCCAGGATCCAAAATCCTACAATGAGCAGTTCTTC. Its protein is CSARGQDPKSYNEQFF.

Worth noting for this clonotype: A much larger clone is a single base away; this may be a read error. This chain links TRBV7-2 with TRBJ2-7; TRBD2 matches 10 bases. The CDR3 runs to 15 residues. V lost 5 bases, J lost 4 bases, and 8 bases stayed unmatched. The germline V gene has CDR1 SGHTA and CDR2 FQGNSA. The CDR3 DNA is TGTACCAGCAGCCTGGGACTAGCGCTCATGTACGAGCAGTACGTC. Amino acids: CTSSLGLALMYEQYV.

A note on this clonotype: A much larger clone lies a single base off, so this may be a read error. The rearrangement joins TRBV11-2 to TRBJ2-3; D not resolved. CDR1 is SGHAT, CDR2 FQNNGV, per germline. V was cut by 5 bases and J by 0 bases, with 6 bases left in between. The CDR3 loop spans 13 amino acids. CDR3 sequence: CASSRASTDTQYF. The CDR3 nucleotides read TGTGCCAGCAGCCGAGCTAGCACAGATACGCAGTATTTT.

In this sample, this clonotype turned up a few times. V and J are TRBV20-1 and TRBJ1-1; D is undetermined. Trimming pared 5 bases from V and 5 bases from J, leaving 15 bases between. The germline V gene has CDR1 DFQATT and CDR2 SNEGSKA (reference sequence). The CDR3 length is 13 residues. The CDR3 region has the DNA TGCAGTGCTTCCCGTTCTTTCGGAACTGAAGCTTTCTTT. Its translation is CSASRSFGTEAFF.

This clonotype has at least ten counts. The rearrangement uses TRBV7-7 and TRBJ2-5; maybe TRBD1 (5 bases). Trimming pared 5 bases from V and 2 bases from J, leaving 15 bases between. From germline, CDR1 is SSHAT and CDR2 FNYEAQ (reference sequence). The CDR3 has 15 residues. CDR3 loop: CASSLHRQMQETQYF. CDR3 coding DNA: TGTGCCAGCAGCCTCCACCGACAGATGCAAGAGACCCAGTACTTC.

This clonotype was recorded a few times. The chain uses TRBV4-3 and TRBJ2-7; D may correspond to TRBD1 or TRBD2 (5 bases each). CDR1 is LGHNA and CDR2 is YSLEER in the germline V gene. V lost 0 bases to trimming and J lost 4 bases, with 13 bases between them. The CDR3 is 15 amino acids. CDR3: CASSQECRENYEQYV. CDR3 nucleotides: TGCGCCAGCAGCCAAGAGTGCAGGGAGAATTACGAGCAGTACGTC.

In this sample, this clonotype turned up a few times. This rearrangement joins TRBV19 to TRBJ1-5; maybe TRBD1 (5 bases). Germline assignment: CDR1 LNHDA and CDR2 SQIVND (reference sequence). The CDR3 contains 13 residues. V shed 4 bases and J shed 3 bases, with 7 bases lying between them. DNA of the CDR3: TGTGCCAGTAGTAAGGGGTACAATCAGCCCCAGCATTTT. The encoded protein is CASSKGYNQPQHF.

This clonotype was recorded a few times. The chain has TRBV27 and TRBJ2-3, with unresolved D. Germline-derived CDR1 and CDR2 are MNHEY and SMNVEV (reference sequence). The length of the CDR3 is 12 residues. Trimming removed 5 bases from V and 2 bases from J, with 5 bases in between. DNA for the CDR3: TGTGCCAGCAGTCATGACACAGATACGCAGTATTTT. Translated, it gives CASSHDTDTQYF.

Ten or more counts support this clonotype. The rearrangement links TRBV29-1 to TRBJ2-3; D not resolved. The CDR3 loop spans 14 amino acids. V was shortened by 1 base and J by 1 base, with 9 bases between the two germline ends. CDR1 is SQVTM, CDR2 ANQGSEA, per germline. The CDR3 DNA reads TGCAGCGTTGAAGCCCCGTCGGGCACAGATACGCAGTATTTT. Translation gives CSVEAPSGTDTQYF.

This clonotype is labeled medium-sized. This chain uses TRBV4-2 with TRBJ2-3, with TRBD2 matching 8 bases. Trimming removed 0 bases from V and 1 base from J; junction bases left unmatched: 3. Germline V gene sequence: CDR1 LGHNA, CDR2 YNFKEQ. The CDR3 is 16 amino acids. This CDR3 reads CASSQDRAGGTDTQYF. For the CDR3, the DNA is TGTGCCAGCAGCCAAGATCGAGCGGGGGGCACAGATACGCAGTATTTT.

There are many counts of this clonotype. The chain recombines TRBV7-9 with TRBJ2-1; no clear D gene. Trimming took 5 bases from V and 6 from J, leaving 11 bases between them. The CDR3 runs 13 residues. Germline lookup yields CDR1 SEHNR and CDR2 FQNEAQ (reference sequence). DNA for the CDR3: TGTGCCAGCAGCCTAGGCACGGGCAATGAGCAGTTCTTC. The encoded protein is CASSLGTGNEQFF. The full variable domain, completed using reference TRBV7-9 and TRBJ2-1, is DTGVSQNPRHKITKRGQNVTFRCDPISEHNRLYWYRQTLGQGPEFLTYFQNEAQLEKSRLLSDRFSAERPKGSFSTLEIQRTEQGDSAMYLCASSLGTGNEQFFGPGTRLTVL.

This clonotype has at least ten counts. The chain has TRBV12-3 or TRBV12-4 and TRBJ2-2, with 12 bases lining up with TRBD2. This CDR3 spans 18 amino acids. Trimming removed 5 bases from V and 4 bases from J; junction bases left unmatched: 11. The CDR3 spells CASSTSGGLGAITGELFF. The CDR3 nucleotides are TGTGCCAGCAGTACTAGCGGGGGGCTAGGAGCGATCACCGGGGAGCTGTTTTTT.

This clonotype appeared many times. This chain joins TRBV6-5 and TRBJ2-1; no clear D gene. V was cut by 2 bases and J by 10 bases, with 9 bases left in between. The CDR3 is made up of 12 amino acids. Germline assignment: CDR1 MNHEY and CDR2 SVGAGI. In nucleotides, the CDR3 is TGTGCCAGCAGTTACGCCGGGTGGGAGCAGTTCTTC. Translated: CASSYAGWEQFF.

The CDR3 sequence: CASSTRTGRETQYF. The CDR3 DNA sequence: TGTGCCAGCAGCACCAGGACAGGCAGGGAGACCCAGTACTTC. The J gene is TRBJ2-5, the V gene TRBV7-2; 7 bases are a match to TRBD1. This CDR3 comprises 14 residues. V lost 5 bases to trimming and J lost 5 bases; unmatched junction nucleotides: 8. The V gene's germline CDR1 is SGHTA and CDR2 FQGNSA.

This clonotype was picked up a small number of times. V is TRBV4-1 and J is TRBJ1-6, with D uncertain. The germline CDR1 and CDR2 sequences are MGHRA and YSYEKL. CDR3 length: 16 amino acids. Trimming left V 0 bases short and J 3 bases short, with 9 bases between. The CDR3 sequence: CASSQDSADYNSPLHF. CDR3 DNA sequence: TGCGCCAGCAGCCAAGATTCCGCAGACTATAATTCACCCCTCCACTTT.

At least ten counts were recorded for this clonotype. CDR3 sequence reads: CATSVAWPIQYF. The CDR3 DNA reads as TGTGCCACAAGTGTGGCGTGGCCCATTCAGTACTTC. The V call is TRBV11-2, the J call TRBJ2-4, with D uncertain. Trimming removed 10 bases at V and 9 bases at J, with 16 bases between. CDR3 size: 12 residues. Germline loops: CDR1 SGHAT, CDR2 FQNNGV.

This clonotype was counted a few times. This chain joins TRBV24-1 and TRBJ2-1, with D unclear. The CDR3 is made up of 15 amino acids. CDR1 KGHDR and CDR2 SFDVKD come from the germline V gene. V was clipped by 5 bases and J by 0 bases, with 10 bases between them. CDR3 bases: TGTGCCACCAGTGCGGCCGTTAGCTCCTACAATGAGCAGTTCTTC. This encodes CATSAAVSSYNEQFF.

This clonotype occurred many times. The chain has TRBV10-1 and TRBJ2-2; TRBD1 matches 7 bases. Germline CDR1 is WNHNN and CDR2 is SYGVQD (reference sequence). V lost 2 bases, J lost 3 bases, and 6 bases stayed unmatched. The CDR3 has 16 residues. The CDR3 spells CASSEIPGQDTGELFF. The CDR3 bases are TGCGCCAGCAGTGAGATCCCCGGACAGGACACCGGGGAGCTGTTTTTT.

This clonotype was seen many times. This chain joins TRBV12-3 or TRBV12-4 and TRBJ2-5, with TRBD2 identical over 9 bases. The CDR3 covers 13 residues. Unmatched junction bases numbered 4, after V lost 6 bases and J lost 5 bases. CDR3 coding DNA: TGTGCCAGCAGCATACTAGCGGGCGAGACCCAGTACTTC. It codes for CASSILAGETQYF.

This clonotype was seen many times. The V and J genes are TRBV6-2 or TRBV6-3 and TRBJ2-3; 9 positions agree with TRBD1. This CDR3 has 16 amino acids. The trim removed 5 bases at V and 3 bases at J, leaving 9 bases unmatched. Germline V gene sequence: CDR1 MNHEY, CDR2 SVGEGT. The CDR3 DNA reads TGTGCCAGCAGTATAGGACCGGGACAGGGAACAGATACGCAGTATTTT. Translated, it gives CASSIGPGQGTDTQYF.

This rearrangement joins TRBV5-1 to TRBJ1-6; D is perhaps TRBD1 (5 bases). The CDR3 loop spans 15 amino acids. The V gene's germline CDR1 is SGHRS and CDR2 YFSETQ. Deletions cut 3 bases from V and 7 bases from J, with 14 bases between. CDR3 protein: CASSWARVENSPLHF. The CDR3 DNA sequence: TGCGCCAGCAGCTGGGCCAGGGTAGAGAATTCACCCCTCCACTTT.

This clonotype occurred many times. The rearrangement links TRBV7-3 to TRBJ2-5, with 15 bases matching TRBD2. V trimming: 5 bases; J trimming: 8 bases; junction bases outside the gene matches: 18. This CDR3 spans 19 amino acids. Germline V gene sequence: CDR1 SGHTA, CDR2 FQGTGA. The CDR3, as DNA: TGTGCCAGCAGCCCACGCCGGCCGGGACTAGCGGGGGGCCGGCAAACCCAGTACTTC. Its translation is CASSPRRPGLAGGRQTQYF. The full variable domain, rest sourced from reference TRBV7-3 and TRBJ2-5, is GAGVSQTPSNKVTEKGKYVELRCDPISGHTALYWYRQSLGQGPEFLIYFQGTGAADDSGLPNDRFFAVRPEGSVSTLKIQRTERGDSAVYLCASSPRRPGLAGGRQTQYFGPGTRLLVL.

This clonotype was detected ten times or more. The chain employs TRBV20-1 and TRBJ2-1, with 11 bases lining up with TRBD2. The CDR3 length is 16 residues. Trimming took 6 bases from V and 0 from J; bases not matched to a gene: 7. Per germline, CDR1 DFQATT and CDR2 SNEGSKA (reference sequence). The CDR3 here is CSATGLAASSYNEQFF. The CDR3 nucleotides are TGCAGTGCGACGGGACTAGCGGCGAGCTCCTACAATGAGCAGTTCTTC.

This clonotype was observed a handful of times. The rearrangement uses TRBV5-1 and TRBJ2-3; a weak D match, TRBD1 (5 bases). V lost 4 bases, J lost 2 bases, and 17 bases lay in between. The length of the CDR3 is 16 residues. Germline CDR1 reads SGHRS; CDR2 reads YFSETQ. The chain's CDR3 is CASSIYRSRATDTQYF. The CDR3 DNA is TGCGCCAGCAGCATATACAGGTCTCGGGCCACAGATACGCAGTATTTT.

This clonotype occurred many times. V and J are TRBV7-2 and TRBJ2-5, with 7 positions matching TRBD1. Germline CDR1 SGHTA, CDR2 FQGNSA. The length of the CDR3 is 14 residues. V dropped 4 bases and J dropped 2; count of bases not matched to a gene: 4. The CDR3, as DNA: TGTGCCAGCAGCTCTAACAGGGGTCAAGAGACCCAGTACTTC. Translated: CASSSNRGQETQYF.

The sample holds many counts of this clonotype. The V call is TRBV7-6, the J call TRBJ2-5; a weak D match, TRBD2 (6 bases). The CDR3 consists of 13 residues. With 5 bases removed from V and 7 bases from J, the gap between germline ends came to 14 bases. Germline V CDR1 and CDR2: SGHVS, FNYEAQ. This chain's CDR3 is CASSPEVGGTQYF. The CDR3 nucleotides read TGTGCCAGCAGCCCCGAGGTGGGGGGGACCCAGTACTTC.